The present T cell receptor (beta chain) was sequenced within a study of blood T cell repertoires in COVID-19. Study-wide background: The United States, Italy and Spain supplied acute and convalescent COVID-19 samples.

In the authors' workflow: Nucleated cell number was recorded as an estimate derived from reference gene primer amplification. Method: immunoSEQ multiplex PCR; TCRdb's copy keeps in-frame clones and lacks some. V and J calls and clone size are given by that table; D and trimming were obtained from the DNA. The sample includes about 160,000 clones, 81% of them seen just once. This CDR3 has 22 amino acids. The chain recombines TRBV21-1 with TRBJ2-2; TRBD2 is the table's D call, not checked against the DNA. TRBV21-1 corresponds to a pseudogene. The sequence derives from a woman aged 35 to 49 with acute COVID-19. Input material: PBMCs or T cells enriched from blood (not recorded which). The CDR3, as DNA: TGTGCCAGCAGCTACCTGCCAGGGAGGGTATCGTCTAGCGGGACGAACACCGGGGAGCTGTTTTTT. Translated, it gives CASSYLPGRVSSSGTNTGELFF.